The sequence of this T cell receptor beta chain was determined in a study of T cells in Graves' hyperthyroidism and ophthalmopathy. Findings and limits, study-wide: Separation of ophthalmopathy from stable hyperthyroidism was achieved by a 13 V-J model. Before onset, ophthalmopathy was predicted by the model a median roughly 6.8 months earlier.

Lactation, pregnancy, other autoimmune disease or uncontrolled infection led to exclusion of patients. Blood from later-ophthalmopathy patients was taken at first hyperthyroidism diagnosis. The germline V gene has CDR1 MNHEY and CDR2 SMNVEV (reference sequence). This CDR3 has 15 amino acids. The trim removed 1 base at V and 3 bases at J, leaving 4 bases unmatched. The table lists this clonotype with many counts. Its cognate antigen is unknown. Template material for amplifying TCR beta CDR3 regions consisted of RNA transcripts. Researchers ran a first-round RT-PCR on the TCR CDR3 using the HTBI primer set. TCRdb reprocessed the multiplex PCR reads with MiXCR, giving one entry per CDR3 protein. The data contain around 240,000 distinct CDR3 sequences, roughly 14% of them singletons.

The TCR sequence derives from a woman aged 40 to 55 with Graves' hyperthyroidism that later progressed to Graves' ophthalmopathy. The chain carries TRBV27 and TRBJ2-7; 9 bases line up with TRBD1. Specimen: blood. CDR3 loop: CASSLWGTGIYEQYF. CDR3 bases: TGTGCCAGCAGTTTATGGGGGACAGGGATCTACGAGCAGTACTTC.